The T cell receptor beta chain described here comes from a study of blood T cells in healthy people across ages. This CDR3 is built from 16 residues. V lost 5 bases to trimming and J lost 5 bases; unmatched junction nucleotides: 11. Germline CDR1 reads MRHNA; CDR2 reads SNTAGT. Study-wide findings and caveats: No one knew whether donors had CMV, which possibly confounded expanded clonotype changes. Older age went with lower TCR beta diversity per million T cells, in a roughly linear way. Long-lived and aged donors differed, with more naive CD4+ cells and higher diversity in the long-lived.

Through a sample-barcoded 5' primer and a J-beta primer mix, a second PCR was run for 7 to 11 cycles. A template-switch adaptor with 12 random nucleotides tagged each cDNA molecule. A single record per CDR3 protein comes from TCRdb applying MiXCR to the 5' RACE reads. The sample records about a million distinct CDR3 sequences, about 48% being singletons. This clonotype was counted ten times or more. Its antigen remains unknown. The V gene is TRBV6-4, the J gene TRBJ2-2; 7 bases match TRBD2. The receptor's source is a man aged 25 to 40 in good health. The sample was blood. The CDR3 here is CASSLSGTLETGELFF. The CDR3 nucleotides read TGTGCCAGCAGTTTAAGCGGGACTCTTGAAACCGGGGAGCTGTTTTTT.